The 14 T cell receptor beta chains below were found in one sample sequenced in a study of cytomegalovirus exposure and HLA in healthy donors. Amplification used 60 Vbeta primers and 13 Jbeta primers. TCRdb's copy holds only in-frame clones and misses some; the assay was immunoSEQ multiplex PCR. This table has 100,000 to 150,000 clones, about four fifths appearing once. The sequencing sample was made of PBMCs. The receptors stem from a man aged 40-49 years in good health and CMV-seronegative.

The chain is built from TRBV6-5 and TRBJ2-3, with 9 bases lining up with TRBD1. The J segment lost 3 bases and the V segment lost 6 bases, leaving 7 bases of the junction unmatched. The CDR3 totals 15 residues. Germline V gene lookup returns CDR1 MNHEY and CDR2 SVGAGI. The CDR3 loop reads CASRPGTGRTDTQYF. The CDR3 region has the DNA TGTGCCAGCAGACCTGGGACAGGGCGAACAGATACGCAGTATTTT.

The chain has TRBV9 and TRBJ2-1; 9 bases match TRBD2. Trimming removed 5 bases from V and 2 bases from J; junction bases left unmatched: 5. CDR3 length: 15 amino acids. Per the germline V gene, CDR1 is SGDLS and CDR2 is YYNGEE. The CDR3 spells CASSPAGGPYNEQFF. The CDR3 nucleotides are TGTGCCAGCAGTCCTGCGGGGGGGCCCTACAATGAGCAGTTCTTC.

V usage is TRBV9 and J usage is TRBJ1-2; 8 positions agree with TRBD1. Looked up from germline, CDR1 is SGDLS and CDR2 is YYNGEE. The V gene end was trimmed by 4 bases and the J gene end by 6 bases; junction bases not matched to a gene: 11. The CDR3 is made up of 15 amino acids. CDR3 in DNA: TGTGCCAGCAGCCTTGATGGCGGGACAGGTAATGGCTACACCTTC. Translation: CASSLDGGTGNGYTF.

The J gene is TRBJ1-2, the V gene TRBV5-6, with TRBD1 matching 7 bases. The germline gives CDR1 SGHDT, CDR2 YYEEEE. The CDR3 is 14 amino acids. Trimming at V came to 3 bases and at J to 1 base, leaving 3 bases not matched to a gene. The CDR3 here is CASSWYRGNYGYTF. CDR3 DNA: TGTGCCAGCAGCTGGTACAGGGGTAACTATGGCTACACCTTC.

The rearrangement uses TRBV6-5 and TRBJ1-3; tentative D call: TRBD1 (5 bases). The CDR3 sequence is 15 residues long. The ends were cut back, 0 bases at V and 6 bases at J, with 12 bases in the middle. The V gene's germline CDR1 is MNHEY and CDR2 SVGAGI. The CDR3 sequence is CASSYSPGLINTIYF. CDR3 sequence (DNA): TGTGCCAGCAGTTACTCACCAGGGTTAATAAACACCATATATTTT.

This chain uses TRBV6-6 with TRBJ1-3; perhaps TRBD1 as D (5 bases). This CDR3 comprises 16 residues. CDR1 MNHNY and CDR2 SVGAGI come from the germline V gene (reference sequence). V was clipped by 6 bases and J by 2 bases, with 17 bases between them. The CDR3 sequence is CASRPNQGSPGNTIYF. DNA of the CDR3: TGTGCCAGCAGGCCGAACCAGGGAAGTCCTGGAAACACCATATATTTT.

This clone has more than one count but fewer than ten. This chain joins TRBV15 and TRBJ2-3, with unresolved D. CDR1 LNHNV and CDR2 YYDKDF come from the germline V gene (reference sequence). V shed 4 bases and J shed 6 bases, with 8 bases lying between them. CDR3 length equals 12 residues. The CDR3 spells CATSKVRDTQYF. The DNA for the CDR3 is TGTGCCACCAGCAAAGTGAGGGATACGCAGTATTTT.

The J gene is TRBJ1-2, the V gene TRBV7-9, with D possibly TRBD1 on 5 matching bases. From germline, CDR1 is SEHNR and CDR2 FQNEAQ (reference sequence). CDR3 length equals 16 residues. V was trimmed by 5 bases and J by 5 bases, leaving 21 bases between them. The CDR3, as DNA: TGTGCCAGCAGCCCTGGTGCGGAGTTCGGGGGGTATGGCTACACCTTC. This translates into CASSPGAEFGGYGYTF.

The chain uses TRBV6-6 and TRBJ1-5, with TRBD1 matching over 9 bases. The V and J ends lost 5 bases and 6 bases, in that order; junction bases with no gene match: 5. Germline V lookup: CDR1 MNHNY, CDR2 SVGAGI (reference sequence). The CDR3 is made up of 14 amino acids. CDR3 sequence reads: CASSPTGGRQPQHF. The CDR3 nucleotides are TGTGCCAGCAGTCCCACAGGGGGCCGTCAGCCCCAGCATTTT.

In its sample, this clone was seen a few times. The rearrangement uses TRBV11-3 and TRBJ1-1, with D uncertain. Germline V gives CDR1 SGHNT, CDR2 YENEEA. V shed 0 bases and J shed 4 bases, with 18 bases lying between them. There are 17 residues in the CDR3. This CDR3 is CASSLDIVGNQTTEAFF. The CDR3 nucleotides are TGTGCCAGCAGCTTAGATATCGTCGGGAACCAAACCACTGAAGCTTTCTTT.

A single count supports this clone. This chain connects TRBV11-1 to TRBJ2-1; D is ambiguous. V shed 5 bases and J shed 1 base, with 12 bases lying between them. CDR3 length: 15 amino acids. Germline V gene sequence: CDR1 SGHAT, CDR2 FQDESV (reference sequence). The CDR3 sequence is CASSVNPDSYNEQFF. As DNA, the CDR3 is TGTGCCAGCAGCGTCAATCCAGATTCCTACAATGAGCAGTTCTTC.

CDR3 protein: CASGGRQETQYF. CDR3 bases: TGTGCCAGCGGAGGGAGGCAAGAGACCCAGTACTTC. The rearrangement uses TRBV7-2 and TRBJ2-5; the D gene is possibly TRBD2 (6 bases). Trimming left V 8 bases short and J 2 bases short, with 9 bases between. The CDR3 is made up of 12 amino acids. The germline V gene encodes CDR1 SGHTA and CDR2 FQGNSA.

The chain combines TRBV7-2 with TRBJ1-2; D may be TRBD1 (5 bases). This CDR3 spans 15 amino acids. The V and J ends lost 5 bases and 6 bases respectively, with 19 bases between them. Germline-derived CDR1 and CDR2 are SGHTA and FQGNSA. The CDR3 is CASSARGRDFDGYTF. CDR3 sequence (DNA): TGTGCCAGCAGCGCGAGGGGCAGGGACTTCGATGGCTACACCTTC.

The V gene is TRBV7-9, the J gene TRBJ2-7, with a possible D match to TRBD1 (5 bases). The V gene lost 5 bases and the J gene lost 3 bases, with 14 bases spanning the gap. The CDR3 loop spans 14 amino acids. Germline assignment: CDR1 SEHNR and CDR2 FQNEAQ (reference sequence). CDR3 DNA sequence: TGTGCCAGCAGCGCCACCCAGGGTAACTACGAGCAGTACTTC. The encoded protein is CASSATQGNYEQYF.